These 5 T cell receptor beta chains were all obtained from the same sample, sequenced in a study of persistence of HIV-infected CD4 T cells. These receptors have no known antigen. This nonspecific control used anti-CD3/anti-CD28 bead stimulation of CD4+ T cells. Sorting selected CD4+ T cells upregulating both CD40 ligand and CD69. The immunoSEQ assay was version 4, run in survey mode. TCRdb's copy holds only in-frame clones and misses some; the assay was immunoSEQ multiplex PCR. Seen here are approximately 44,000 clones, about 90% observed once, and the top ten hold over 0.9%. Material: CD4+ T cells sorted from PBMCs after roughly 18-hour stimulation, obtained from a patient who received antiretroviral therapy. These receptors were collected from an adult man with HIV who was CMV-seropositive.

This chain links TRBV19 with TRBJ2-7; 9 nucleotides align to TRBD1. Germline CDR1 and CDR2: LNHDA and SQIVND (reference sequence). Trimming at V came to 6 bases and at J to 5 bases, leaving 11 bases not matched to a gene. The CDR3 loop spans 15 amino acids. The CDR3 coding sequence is TGTGCCAGTAGAAACGGCGGGACAGGGCCCCACGAGCAGTACTTC. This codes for CASRNGGTGPHEQYF.

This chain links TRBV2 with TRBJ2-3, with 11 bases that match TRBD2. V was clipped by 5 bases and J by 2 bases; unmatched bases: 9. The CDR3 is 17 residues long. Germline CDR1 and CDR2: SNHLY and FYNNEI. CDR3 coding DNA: TGTGCCAGCAGTTCTCGGGGGGGACTAGCGGACACAGATACGCAGTATTTT. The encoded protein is CASSSRGGLADTDTQYF.

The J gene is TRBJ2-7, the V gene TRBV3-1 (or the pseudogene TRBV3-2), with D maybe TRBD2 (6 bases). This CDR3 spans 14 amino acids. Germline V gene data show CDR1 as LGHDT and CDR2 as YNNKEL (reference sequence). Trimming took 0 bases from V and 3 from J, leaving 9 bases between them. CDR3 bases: TGTGCCAGCAGCCAAGATGGGGGGAGCTACGAGCAGTACTTC. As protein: CASSQDGGSYEQYF.

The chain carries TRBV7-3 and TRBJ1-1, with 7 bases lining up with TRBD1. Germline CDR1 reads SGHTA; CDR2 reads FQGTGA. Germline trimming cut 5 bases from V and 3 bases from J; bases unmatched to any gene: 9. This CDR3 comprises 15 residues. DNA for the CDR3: TGTGCCAGCAGCCGACAGGGACGGGAGGACACTGAAGCTTTCTTT. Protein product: CASSRQGREDTEAFF.

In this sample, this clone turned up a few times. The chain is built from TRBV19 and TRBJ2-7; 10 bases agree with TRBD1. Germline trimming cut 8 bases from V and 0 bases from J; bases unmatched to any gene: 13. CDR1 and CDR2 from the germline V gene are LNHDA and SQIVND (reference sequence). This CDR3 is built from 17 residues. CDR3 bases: TGTGCCAGTGATCCGGGACAGGGGTCTATTAGCTCCTACGAGCAGTACTTC. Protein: CASDPGQGSISSYEQYF.